This is a list of T cell receptor beta chains from one sample in a study of identical twins. TCRdb re-derived calls from the 5' RACE reads in MiXCR, one entry per CDR3 protein. The sample has about 340,000 distinct CDR3 sequences; around 12% are singletons. This sample also appeared in a second study, on yellow fever vaccine responses in identical twins.

Sample: CD8+ T cells sorted from blood. These receptors were obtained from a woman aged 18-29 years in good health. Both conserved end residues are part of each CDR3. The D gene is left open where the match is weak. The size of a clone is reported for some rows only, either as once, few or many, or as a class for expanded clones.

D gene: TRBD2
V gene: TRBV3-1
J gene: TRBJ2-2
clone size: .
CDR3 protein: CAFSSPIQRGVVTGELFF
CDR3 DNA: TGTGCCTTCAGTTCACCCATCCAGCGGGGGGTGGTAACCGGGGAGCTGTTTTTT

D gene: .
V gene: TRBV27
J gene: TRBJ2-1
clone size: few
CDR3 protein: CASSLSQAPYNEQFF
CDR3 DNA: TGTGCCAGCAGTTTATCGCAGGCCCCCTACAATGAGCAGTTCTTC

D gene: TRBD1
V gene: TRBV20-1
J gene: TRBJ1-2
clone size: .
CDR3 protein: CSAQELGTGANYGYTF
CDR3 DNA: TGCAGTGCTCAGGAGTTGGGGACAGGGGCCAACTATGGCTACACCTTC

D gene: TRBD2
V gene: TRBV10-3
J gene: TRBJ2-5
clone size: many
CDR3 protein: CAISESLIAGGPRQETQYF
CDR3 DNA: TGTGCCATCAGTGAGTCGTTAATAGCGGGAGGACCCCGACAAGAGACCCAGTACTTC

D gene: .
V gene: TRBV5-1
J gene: TRBJ1-2
clone size: few
CDR3 protein: CASSLVSGEYGYTF
CDR3 DNA: TGCGCCAGCAGCTTGGTTTCCGGAGAATATGGCTACACCTTC

D gene: TRBD1
V gene: TRBV28
J gene: TRBJ1-5
clone size: .
CDR3 protein: CASSQRAGQGGEQPQHF
CDR3 DNA: TGTGCCAGCAGCCAACGGGCGGGACAGGGGGGAGAACAGCCCCAGCATTTT

D gene: .
V gene: TRBV4-1
J gene: TRBJ2-4
clone size: many
CDR3 protein: CASSQVGTFGIQYF
CDR3 DNA: TGCGCCAGCAGCCAAGTGGGGACATTTGGCATTCAGTACTTC

D gene: TRBD2
V gene: TRBV24-1
J gene: TRBJ2-1
clone size: few
CDR3 protein: CATSDLASGSANEQFF
CDR3 DNA: TGTGCCACCAGTGATTTGGCTAGCGGCTCGGCCAATGAGCAGTTCTTC

D gene: .
V gene: TRBV9
J gene: TRBJ1-6
clone size: few
CDR3 protein: CASSVVSGASNSPLHF
CDR3 DNA: TGTGCCAGCAGCGTAGTGTCAGGGGCCAGTAATTCACCCCTCCACTTT

D gene: TRBD2
V gene: TRBV15
J gene: TRBJ2-5
clone size: .
CDR3 protein: CATSRDFLRGETLQETQYF
CDR3 DNA: TGTGCCACCAGCAGAGATTTTCTTCGGGGGGAGACGCTACAAGAGACCCAGTACTTC

D gene: .
V gene: TRBV7-9
J gene: TRBJ2-5
clone size: few
CDR3 protein: CASSPDRGQETQYF
CDR3 DNA: TGTGCCAGCAGCCCGGACCGGGGTCAAGAGACCCAGTACTTC

D gene: .
V gene: TRBV24-1
J gene: TRBJ2-2
clone size: .
CDR3 protein: CATSDLGQGLDTGELFF
CDR3 DNA: TGTGCCACCAGTGATTTGGGGCAGGGGCTCGACACCGGGGAGCTGTTTTTT

D gene: .
V gene: TRBV11-1
J gene: TRBJ2-3
clone size: .
CDR3 protein: CASSLDGVGGTDTQYF
CDR3 DNA: TGTGCCAGCAGCTTAGACGGGGTCGGCGGCACAGATACGCAGTATTTT

D gene: .
V gene: TRBV4-1
J gene: TRBJ1-5
clone size: .
CDR3 protein: CASSQAGQDEQPQHF
CDR3 DNA: TGCGCCAGCAGCCAAGCTGGCCAGGATGAACAGCCCCAGCATTTT

D gene: TRBD1
V gene: TRBV4-2
J gene: TRBJ1-2
clone size: .
CDR3 protein: CASSQAGTGVSIGGYTF
CDR3 DNA: TGTGCCAGCAGCCAAGCCGGGACAGGGGTTTCAATCGGCGGCTACACCTTC

D gene: .
V gene: TRBV6-5
J gene: TRBJ2-1
clone size: .
CDR3 protein: CASSDPSSGSAGNEQFF
CDR3 DNA: TGTGCCAGCAGTGACCCCTCCAGCGGGTCAGCCGGGAATGAGCAGTTCTTC

D gene: .
V gene: TRBV3-1
J gene: TRBJ2-7
clone size: many
CDR3 protein: CASKGEDEQYF
CDR3 DNA: TGTGCCAGCAAGGGGGAGGACGAGCAGTACTTC

D gene: TRBD1
V gene: TRBV5-1
J gene: TRBJ1-4
clone size: many
CDR3 protein: CASSGTGVSNEKLFF
CDR3 DNA: TGCGCCAGCAGCGGCACAGGGGTATCTAATGAAAAACTGTTTTTT

D gene: TRBD1
V gene: TRBV19
J gene: TRBJ2-1
clone size: .
CDR3 protein: CASLRDRGNEQFF
CDR3 DNA: TGTGCCAGCCTCCGGGACAGGGGCAATGAGCAGTTCTTC

D gene: .
V gene: TRBV28
J gene: TRBJ1-1
clone size: few
CDR3 protein: CASRPLPGNTLLMNTEAFF
CDR3 DNA: TGTGCCAGCAGACCCCTCCCGGGGAATACCTTACTAATGAACACTGAAGCTTTCTTT

D gene: TRBD2
V gene: TRBV27
J gene: TRBJ2-3
clone size: few
CDR3 protein: CASSPTGGRADTQYF
CDR3 DNA: TGTGCCAGCAGCCCAACGGGCGGGAGAGCAGATACGCAGTATTTT

D gene: .
V gene: TRBV29-1
J gene: TRBJ1-1
clone size: few
CDR3 protein: CSVGAWGTEAFF
CDR3 DNA: TGCAGCGTTGGAGCCTGGGGCACTGAAGCTTTCTTT

D gene: .
V gene: TRBV5-1
J gene: TRBJ2-2
clone size: .
CDR3 protein: CASSLEGRGATGELFF
CDR3 DNA: TGCGCCAGCAGCTTGGAGGGCAGGGGTGCCACCGGGGAGCTGTTTTTT

D gene: TRBD2
V gene: TRBV5-1
J gene: TRBJ2-1
clone size: .
CDR3 protein: CASSLIGGADNEQFF
CDR3 DNA: TGCGCCAGCAGCTTGATCGGGGGGGCAGACAATGAGCAGTTCTTC

D gene: TRBD2
V gene: TRBV6-1
J gene: TRBJ2-5
clone size: few
CDR3 protein: CASSHSLGGGPQETQYF
CDR3 DNA: TGTGCCAGCAGCCACAGCCTTGGGGGAGGGCCCCAAGAGACCCAGTACTTC

D gene: .
V gene: TRBV20-1
J gene: TRBJ1-2
clone size: .
CDR3 protein: CSARVLREPYTF
CDR3 DNA: TGCAGTGCTAGAGTGTTAAGGGAACCCTACACCTTC

D gene: .
V gene: TRBV20-1
J gene: TRBJ2-5
clone size: many
CDR3 protein: CSARGAYQETQYF
CDR3 DNA: TGCAGTGCTAGAGGGGCGTACCAAGAGACCCAGTACTTC

D gene: TRBD2
V gene: TRBV20-1
J gene: TRBJ2-5
clone size: few
CDR3 protein: CSARVLAGVQETQYF
CDR3 DNA: TGCAGTGCTAGAGTCCTAGCGGGGGTACAAGAGACCCAGTACTTC

D gene: .
V gene: TRBV6-5
J gene: TRBJ2-3
clone size: many
CDR3 protein: CASRTSVRTSTDTQYF
CDR3 DNA: TGTGCCAGCAGAACCTCCGTCCGAACTAGCACAGATACGCAGTATTTT